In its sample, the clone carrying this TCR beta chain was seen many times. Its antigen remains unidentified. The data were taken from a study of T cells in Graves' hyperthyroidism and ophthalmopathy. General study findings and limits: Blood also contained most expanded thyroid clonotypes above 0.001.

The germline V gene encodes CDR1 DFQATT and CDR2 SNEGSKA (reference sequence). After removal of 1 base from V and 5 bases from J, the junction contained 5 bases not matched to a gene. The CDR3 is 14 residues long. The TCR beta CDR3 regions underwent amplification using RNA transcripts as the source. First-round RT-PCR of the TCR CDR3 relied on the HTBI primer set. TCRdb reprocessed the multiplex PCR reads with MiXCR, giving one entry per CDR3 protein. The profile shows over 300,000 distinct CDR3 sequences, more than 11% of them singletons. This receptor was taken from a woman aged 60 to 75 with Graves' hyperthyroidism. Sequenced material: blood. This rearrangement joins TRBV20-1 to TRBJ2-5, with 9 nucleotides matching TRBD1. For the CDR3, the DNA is TGCAGTGCTAGAGGGACAGGGGTGCGGGAGACCCAGTACTTC. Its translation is CSARGTGVRETQYF.